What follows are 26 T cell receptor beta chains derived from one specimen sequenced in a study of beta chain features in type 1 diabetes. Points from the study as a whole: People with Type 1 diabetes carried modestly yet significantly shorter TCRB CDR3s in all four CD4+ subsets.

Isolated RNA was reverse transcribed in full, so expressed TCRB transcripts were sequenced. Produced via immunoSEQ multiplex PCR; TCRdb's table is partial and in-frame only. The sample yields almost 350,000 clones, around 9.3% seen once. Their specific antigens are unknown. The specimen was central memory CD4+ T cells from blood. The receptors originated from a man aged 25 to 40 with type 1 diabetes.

CDR3 DNA sequence: TGTGCCAGTAGTACCTCTAGTGATATTCAGTACTTC. Protein sequence: CASSTSSDIQYF. The V gene is TRBV19, the J gene TRBJ2-4, with D unresolved. CDR1 and CDR2 from the germline V gene are LNHDA and SQIVND (reference sequence). Trimming shortened V by 4 bases and J by 10 bases, and 11 bases separated the two germline ends. The CDR3 loop spans 12 amino acids.

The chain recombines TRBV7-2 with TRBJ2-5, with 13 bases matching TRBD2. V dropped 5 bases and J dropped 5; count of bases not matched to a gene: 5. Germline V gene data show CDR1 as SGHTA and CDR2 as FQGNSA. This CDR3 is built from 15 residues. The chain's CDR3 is CASSTSGGAMETQYF. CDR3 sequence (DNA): TGTGCCAGCAGCACTAGCGGGGGGGCTATGGAGACCCAGTACTTC.

As DNA, the CDR3 is TGTGCCCGGCAGGGGCAGGGGGATTCACCCCTCCACTTT. This translates into CARQGQGDSPLHF. The chain recombines TRBV30 with TRBJ1-6; 7 bases are shared with TRBD1. The V and J ends lost 8 bases and 8 bases, in that order; junction bases with no gene match: 9. CDR3 length: 13 amino acids. From germline, CDR1 is GTSNPN and CDR2 SVGIG (reference sequence).

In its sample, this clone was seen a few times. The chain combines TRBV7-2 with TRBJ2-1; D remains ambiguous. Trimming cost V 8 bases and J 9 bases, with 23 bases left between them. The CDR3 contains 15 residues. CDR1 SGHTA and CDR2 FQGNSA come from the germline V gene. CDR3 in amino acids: CASGMAAPYYGEQFF. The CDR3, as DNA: TGTGCCAGCGGGATGGCGGCCCCATATTACGGTGAGCAGTTCTTC.

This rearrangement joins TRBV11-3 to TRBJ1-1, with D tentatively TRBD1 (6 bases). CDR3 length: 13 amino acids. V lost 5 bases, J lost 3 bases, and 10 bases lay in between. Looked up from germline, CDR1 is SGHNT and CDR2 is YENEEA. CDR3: CASSPRGDTEAFF. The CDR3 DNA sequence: TGTGCCAGCAGCCCAAGGGGGGACACTGAAGCTTTCTTT.

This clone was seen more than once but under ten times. CDR3 in amino acids: CASSELSSGGLGNQPQHF. The CDR3 nucleotides are TGTGCCAGCAGTGAATTGTCGTCAGGGGGCCTTGGCAATCAGCCCCAGCATTTT. The V and J genes are TRBV2 and TRBJ1-5, with 8 bases lining up with TRBD1. The CDR3 is 18 residues long. Germline loops: CDR1 SNHLY, CDR2 FYNNEI. The V segment lost 2 bases and the J segment 2 bases; nucleotides outside the gene matches: 11. The full variable domain, in which reference TRBV2 and TRBJ1-5 provide the parts outside the CDR3, is EPEVTQTPSHQVTQMGQEVILRCVPISNHLYFYWYRQILGQKVEFLVSFYNNEISEKSEIFDDQFSVERPDGSNFTLKIRSTKLEDSAMYFCASSELSSGGLGNQPQHFGDGTRLSIL.

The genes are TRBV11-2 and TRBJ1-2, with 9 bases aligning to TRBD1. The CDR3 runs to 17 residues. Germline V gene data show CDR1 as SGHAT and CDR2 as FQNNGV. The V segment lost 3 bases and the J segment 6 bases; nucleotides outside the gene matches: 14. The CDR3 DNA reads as TGTGCCAGCAGCTTGATATTTGGATTGACAGGGGGTAATGGCTACACCTTC. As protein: CASSLIFGLTGGNGYTF.

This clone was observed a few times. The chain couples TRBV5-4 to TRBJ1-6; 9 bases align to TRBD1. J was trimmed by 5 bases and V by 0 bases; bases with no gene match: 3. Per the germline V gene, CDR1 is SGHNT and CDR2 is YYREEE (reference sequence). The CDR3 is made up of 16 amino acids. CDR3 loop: CASSLETGGNNSPLHF. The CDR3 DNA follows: TGTGCCAGCAGCTTGGAGACAGGGGGTAATAATTCACCCCTCCACTTT.

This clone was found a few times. CDR3 sequence: CATRQGGDTGELFF. In nucleotides, the CDR3 is TGTGCCACTCGCCAGGGAGGGGACACCGGGGAGCTGTTTTTT. This chain links TRBV10-3 with TRBJ2-2; TRBD2 matches 7 bases. Looked up from germline, CDR1 is ENHRY and CDR2 is SYGVKD. This CDR3 region has 14 residues. Trimming removed 10 bases from V and 3 bases from J; junction bases left unmatched: 8.

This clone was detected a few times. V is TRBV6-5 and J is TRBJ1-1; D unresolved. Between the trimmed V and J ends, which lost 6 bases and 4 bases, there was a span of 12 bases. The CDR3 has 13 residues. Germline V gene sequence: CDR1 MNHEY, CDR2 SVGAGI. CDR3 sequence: CASRPGRSTEAFF. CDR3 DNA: TGTGCCAGCAGGCCGGGTAGGAGCACTGAAGCTTTCTTT.

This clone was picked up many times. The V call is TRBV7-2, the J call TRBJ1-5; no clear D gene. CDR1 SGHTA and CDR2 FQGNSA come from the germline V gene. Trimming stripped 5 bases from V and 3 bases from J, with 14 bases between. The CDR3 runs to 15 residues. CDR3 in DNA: TGTGCCAGCAGCCCCACGACCGCGTCCAATCAGCCCCAGCATTTT. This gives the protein CASSPTTASNQPQHF.

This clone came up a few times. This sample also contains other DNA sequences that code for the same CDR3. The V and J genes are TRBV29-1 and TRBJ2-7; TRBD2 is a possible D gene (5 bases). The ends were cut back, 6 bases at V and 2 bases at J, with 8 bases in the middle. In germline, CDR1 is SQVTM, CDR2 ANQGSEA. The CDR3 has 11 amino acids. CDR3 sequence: CSVSRAYEQYF. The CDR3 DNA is TGCAGCGTGTCGAGGGCCTACGAGCAGTACTTC.

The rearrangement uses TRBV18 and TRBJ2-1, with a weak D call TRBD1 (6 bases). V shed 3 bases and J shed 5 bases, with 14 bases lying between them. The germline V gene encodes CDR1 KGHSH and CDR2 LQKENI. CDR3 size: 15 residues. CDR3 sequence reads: CASSPRGNRDNEQFF. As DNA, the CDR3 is TGTGCCAGCTCACCCCGAGGCAACAGGGACAATGAGCAGTTCTTC.

CDR3 sequence (DNA): TGTGCCAGCAGCTTCTGGGGGATATCCGGGGCGGACATTCAGTACTTC. It yields the protein CASSFWGISGADIQYF. The rearrangement uses TRBV7-9 and TRBJ2-4; TRBD1 or TRBD2 may be the D gene (5 bases each). Germline V gene data show CDR1 as SEHNR and CDR2 as FQNEAQ (reference sequence). V lost 3 bases and J 8 bases, leaving 20 bases between the germline ends. CDR3 size: 16 residues.

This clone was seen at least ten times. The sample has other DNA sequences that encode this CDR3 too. CDR3 DNA: TGCGCCAGCAGCCAAGATTTGAGTCAGCCCCAGCATTTT. Its protein product is CASSQDLSQPQHF. The V gene is TRBV4-3, the J gene TRBJ1-5; D is uncertain. CDR1 is LGHNA, CDR2 YSLEER, per germline. The CDR3 contains 13 residues. The V end lost 0 bases, the J end lost 6 bases, and 6 bases lay between the germline ends.

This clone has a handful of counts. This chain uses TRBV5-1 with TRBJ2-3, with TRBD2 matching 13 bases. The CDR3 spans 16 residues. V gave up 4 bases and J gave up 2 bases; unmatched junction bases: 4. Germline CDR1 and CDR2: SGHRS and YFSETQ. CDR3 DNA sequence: TGCGCCAGCAGCCGGACTAGCGGGGGAATCACAGATACGCAGTATTTT. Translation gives CASSRTSGGITDTQYF.

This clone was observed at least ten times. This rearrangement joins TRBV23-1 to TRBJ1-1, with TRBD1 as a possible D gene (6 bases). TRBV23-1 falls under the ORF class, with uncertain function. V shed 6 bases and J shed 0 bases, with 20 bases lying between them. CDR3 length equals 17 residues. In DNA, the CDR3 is TGCGCCAGCAGCCTTAGTTCTCCGGGACACCTGAACACTGAAGCTTTCTTT. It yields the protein CASSLSSPGHLNTEAFF.

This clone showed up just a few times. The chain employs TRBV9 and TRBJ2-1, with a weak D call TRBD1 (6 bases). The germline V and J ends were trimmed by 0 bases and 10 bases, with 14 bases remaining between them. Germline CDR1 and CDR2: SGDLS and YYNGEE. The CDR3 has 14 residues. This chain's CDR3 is CASSVGSGDVEQFF. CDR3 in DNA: TGTGCCAGCAGCGTAGGTTCAGGGGATGTGGAGCAGTTCTTC.

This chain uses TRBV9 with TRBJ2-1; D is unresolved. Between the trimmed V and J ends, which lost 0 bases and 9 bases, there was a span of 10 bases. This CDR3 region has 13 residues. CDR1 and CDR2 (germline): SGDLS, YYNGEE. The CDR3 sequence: CASSVALTSEQFF. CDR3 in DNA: TGTGCCAGCAGCGTAGCTCTCACCAGTGAGCAGTTCTTC.

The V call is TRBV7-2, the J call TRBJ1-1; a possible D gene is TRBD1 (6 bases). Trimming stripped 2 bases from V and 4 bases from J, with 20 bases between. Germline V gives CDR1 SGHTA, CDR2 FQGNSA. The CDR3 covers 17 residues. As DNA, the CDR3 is TGTGCCAGCAGCTTAAGCCCGACGGGACAAGTAATCACTGAAGCTTTCTTT. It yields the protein CASSLSPTGQVITEAFF.

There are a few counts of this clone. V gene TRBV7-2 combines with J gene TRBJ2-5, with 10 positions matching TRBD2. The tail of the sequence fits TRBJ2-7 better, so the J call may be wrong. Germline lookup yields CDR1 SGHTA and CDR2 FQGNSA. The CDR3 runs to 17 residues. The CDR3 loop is CASSDFPLAGDTYEQYF. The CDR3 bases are TGTGCCAGCAGCGACTTCCCGCTAGCGGGGGACACCTACGAGCAGTACTTC.

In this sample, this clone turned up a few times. The CDR3 protein is CASSLEGLAGSYEQYF. CDR3 DNA: TGTGCCAGCAGCTTGGAGGGACTAGCGGGTTCCTACGAGCAGTACTTC. V usage is TRBV7-2 and J usage is TRBJ2-5, with 12 bases lining up with TRBD2. With the DNA end fitting TRBJ2-7 better, the J assignment may be wrong. This CDR3 has 16 amino acids. The germline V gene has CDR1 SGHTA and CDR2 FQGNSA.

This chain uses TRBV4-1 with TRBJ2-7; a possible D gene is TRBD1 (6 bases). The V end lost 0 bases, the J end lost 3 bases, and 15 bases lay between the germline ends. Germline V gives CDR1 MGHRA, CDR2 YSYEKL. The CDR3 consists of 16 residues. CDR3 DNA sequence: TGCGCCAGCAGCCAAGATGTGGGGCTAGGGGGCTACGAGCAGTACTTC. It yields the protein CASSQDVGLGGYEQYF.

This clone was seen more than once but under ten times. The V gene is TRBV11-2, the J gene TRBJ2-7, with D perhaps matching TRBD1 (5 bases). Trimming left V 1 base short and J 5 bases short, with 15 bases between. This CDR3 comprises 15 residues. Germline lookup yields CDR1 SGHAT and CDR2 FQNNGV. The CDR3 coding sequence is TGTGCCAGCAGCTTAGGAGTTGGCAGGGCCCACGAGCAGTACTTC. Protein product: CASSLGVGRAHEQYF.

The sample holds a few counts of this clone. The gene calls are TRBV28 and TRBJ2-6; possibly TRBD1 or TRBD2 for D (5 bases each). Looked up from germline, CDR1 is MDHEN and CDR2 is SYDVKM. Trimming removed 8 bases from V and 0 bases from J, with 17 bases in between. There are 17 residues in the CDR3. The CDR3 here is CASAGSWASSGANVLTF. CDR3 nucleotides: TGTGCCAGCGCAGGGAGTTGGGCTAGCTCTGGGGCCAACGTCCTGACTTTC.

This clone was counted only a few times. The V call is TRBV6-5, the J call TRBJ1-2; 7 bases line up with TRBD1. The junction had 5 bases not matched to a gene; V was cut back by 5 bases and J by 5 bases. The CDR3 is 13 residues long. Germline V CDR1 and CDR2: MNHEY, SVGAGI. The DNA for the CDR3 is TGTGCCAGCAGTGAAGACAGGGAATATGGCTACACCTTC. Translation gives CASSEDREYGYTF.